Listed below are T cell receptor beta chains from one sample, sequenced in a study of graft-versus-host responses after intestinal transplantation. Profiling relied on immunoSEQ multiplex PCR, and the TCRdb table lists in-frame clones only, not all of them. The profile shows roughly 5,200 clones, under 40% of them singletons. The input for sequencing was alloreactive CD8+ T cells from a mixed lymphocyte reaction culture, taken before intestinal transplant. These receptors were obtained from a human patient who received an intestinal transplant. The CDR3 runs from the conserved cysteine through the conserved F or W. A D gene is named only where the DNA matches it firmly. The listing skips clone size in some rows; elsewhere it reads once, few, many or a size class.

>TRBD1|TRBV5-1|-|TRBJ1-3
CASSLDRGLGNTIYF
TGCGCCAGCAGCTTGGACAGGGGGCTTGGAAACACCATATATTTT
>TRBD1|TRBV9|few|TRBJ1-3
CASSETGAENTIYF
TGTGCCAGCAGTGAAACAGGGGCCGAGAACACCATATATTTT
>-|TRBV6-1|few|TRBJ2-7
CASSPTSLHYEQYF
TGTGCCAGCAGTCCTACTAGTCTGCACTACGAGCAGTACTTC
>-|TRBV29-1|-|TRBJ1-2
CSVIDTYYGYTF
TGCAGCGTGATTGACACCTACTATGGCTACACCTTC
>TRBD2|TRBV28|-|TRBJ2-1
CASSRGLDHGGWNNEQFF
TGTGCCAGCAGCCGTGGGTTAGACCACGGGGGGTGGAACAATGAGCAGTTCTTC
>-|TRBV4-1|few|TRBJ2-2
CASSQLQGSGELFF
TGCGCCAGCAGCCAGCTACAGGGATCCGGGGAGCTGTTTTTT
>-|TRBV21-1|few|TRBJ1-3
CAQQVRGMYGNTIYF
TGTGCTCAGCAGGTGCGGGGAATGTACGGAAACACCATATATTTT
>-|TRBV7-2|-|TRBJ1-2
CASSLVGPSFYGYTF
TGTGCCAGCAGCTTAGTGGGCCCTAGCTTCTATGGCTACACCTTC
>TRBD2|TRBV27|few|TRBJ2-1
CASKGLAGFYNEQFF
TGTGCCAGCAAGGGACTAGCGGGGTTTTACAATGAGCAGTTCTTC
>TRBD1|TRBV28|once|TRBJ2-7
CASSLSGTGGLRSYEQYF
TGTGCCAGCAGTTTATCCGGGACAGGGGGTTTAAGGTCCTACGAGCAGTACTTC
>-|TRBV4-1|-|TRBJ2-3
CASSPARQRTQYF
TGCGCCAGCAGCCCGGCCCGGCAGCGTACGCAGTATTTT
>TRBD2|TRBV30|few|TRBJ2-1
CAWSIRAGEVPNEQFF
TGTGCCTGGAGTATTAGGGCGGGAGAAGTCCCCAATGAGCAGTTCTTC
>-|TRBV13|-|TRBJ2-1
CASSPRDYNEQFF
TGTGCCAGCAGCCCCCGAGACTACAATGAGCAGTTCTTC
>TRBD2|TRBV28|-|TRBJ2-7
CASSFGTSLFYEQYF
TGTGCCAGCAGTTTCGGGACTAGCCTTTTCTACGAGCAGTACTTC
>-|TRBV5-6|-|TRBJ1-4
CASGLGGAWEKLFF
TGTGCCAGCGGCCTTGGGGGGGCATGGGAAAAACTGTTTTTT
>-|TRBV6-5|-|TRBJ2-1
CASSMSPLVYNEQFF
TGTGCCAGCAGCATGAGCCCGCTCGTGTACAATGAGCAGTTCTTC
>TRBD2|TRBV12-5|-|TRBJ2-3
CASGFQSGGVTDTQYF
TGTGCTAGTGGTTTTCAGAGCGGGGGGGTCACAGATACGCAGTATTTT
>TRBD1|TRBV27|-|TRBJ2-3
CASSYGTGGLDTQYF
TGTGCCAGCAGTTACGGGACAGGGGGCTTAGATACGCAGTATTTT
>TRBD2|TRBV7-9|-|TRBJ2-1
CASSLGRLAQLYNEQFF
TGTGCCAGCAGCTTAGGGAGACTAGCTCAACTATACAATGAGCAGTTCTTC
>-|TRBV7-2|-|TRBJ2-3
CASSPPSFAGTRRRDTQYF
TGTGCCAGCAGTCCCCCTTCCTTCGCGGGGACGAGGAGGAGGGATACGCAGTATTTT
>-|TRBV4-1|once|TRBJ1-2
CASSQGGGLFYGYTF
TGCGCCAGCAGCCAAGGGGGGGGGCTCTTCTATGGCTACACCTTC
>-|TRBV7-6|few|TRBJ1-3
CASSYDTSSGNTIYF
TGTGCCAGCAGCTACGATACGAGCTCTGGAAACACCATATATTTT
>TRBD1|TRBV25-1|-|TRBJ2-7
CASSGTGDYEQYF
TGTGCCAGCAGCGGGACAGGGGATTACGAGCAGTACTTC
>-|TRBV5-4|medium-sized|TRBJ2-2
CASSLGVLGGELFF
TGTGCCAGCAGCTTGGGGGTACTAGGTGGGGAGCTGTTTTTT
>TRBD2|TRBV6-5|-|TRBJ2-1
CASSLDGGVGNEQFF
TGTGCCAGCAGTCTCGATGGGGGGGTCGGGAATGAGCAGTTCTTC
>TRBD1|TRBV7-9|-|TRBJ2-7
CASSPGQGYYEQYF
TGTGCCAGCAGTCCGGGACAGGGCTACTACGAGCAGTACTTC
>-|TRBV5-1|few|TRBJ2-3
CASSSARLGTDTQYF
TGCGCCAGCAGCTCGGCCCGACTCGGCACAGATACGCAGTATTTT
>-|TRBV9|medium-sized|TRBJ2-1
CASSEGSYNEQFF
TGTGCCAGCAGCGAGGGGTCCTACAATGAGCAGTTCTTC
>TRBD2|TRBV13|few|TRBJ2-1
CASSPLAGGQNEQFF
TGTGCCAGCAGCCCTCTAGCGGGAGGGCAAAATGAGCAGTTCTTC
>TRBD2|TRBV27|-|TRBJ2-4
CASSSLAGGYPAKNIQYF
TGTGCCAGCAGTTCCCTAGCGGGGGGGTACCCTGCCAAAAACATTCAGTACTTC
>TRBD1|TRBV6-5|medium-sized|TRBJ2-1
CASSSPRDSHNEQFF
TGTGCCAGCAGTTCACCACGGGACAGCCACAATGAGCAGTTCTTC
>TRBD2|TRBV28|-|TRBJ2-1
CASSPRLAGADNEQFF
TGTGCCAGCAGTCCCCGGCTAGCGGGAGCCGACAATGAGCAGTTCTTC
>TRBD1|TRBV29-1|-|TRBJ2-7
CSATTGALYEQYF
TGCAGCGCCACGACAGGGGCCCTCTACGAGCAGTACTTC
>-|TRBV2|medium-sized|TRBJ1-5
CASSEVQTNQPQHF
TGTGCCAGCAGTGAAGTACAGACAAATCAGCCCCAGCATTTT
>-|TRBV11-2|-|TRBJ2-7
CASSLVGGYEQYF
TGTGCCAGCAGCTTAGTTGGAGGCTACGAGCAGTACTTC
>TRBD1|TRBV5-1|-|TRBJ2-7
CASSLAQGYEQYF
TGCGCCAGCAGCTTGGCACAGGGGTACGAGCAGTACTTC
>-|TRBV13|-|TRBJ2-3
CASSLGAGQNTDTQYF
TGTGCCAGCAGCTTAGGCGCGGGACAGAACACAGATACGCAGTATTTT
>TRBD1|TRBV6-5|few|TRBJ1-4
CASRHGTVKEKLFF
TGTGCCAGCAGACACGGGACAGTTAAGGAAAAACTGTTTTTT